Reported below is one T cell receptor (beta chain). This table comes from immunoSEQ multiplex PCR, and its TCRdb copy is limited to in-frame clones, with some not included. This sample yields some 220,000 clones, of which about 78% are seen a single time; over 7% belongs to the top ten. The data were obtained in a study of blood T cell repertoires in COVID-19. Germline lookup yields CDR1 SGHTA and CDR2 FQGNSA. This CDR3 is 15 amino acids long. Losses at the gene ends were 5 bases for V and 7 bases for J; bases not matched to a gene: 7. The V gene is TRBV7-2, the J gene TRBJ2-4; 11 bases are shared with TRBD2. This clonotype was obtained from a woman in her 70s with acute or convalescent COVID-19. Sequenced: peripheral blood. The CDR3 region is CASSPPTSGVNIQYF. The CDR3 region has the DNA TGTGCCAGCAGCCCCCCGACTAGCGGGGTTAACATTCAGTACTTC.